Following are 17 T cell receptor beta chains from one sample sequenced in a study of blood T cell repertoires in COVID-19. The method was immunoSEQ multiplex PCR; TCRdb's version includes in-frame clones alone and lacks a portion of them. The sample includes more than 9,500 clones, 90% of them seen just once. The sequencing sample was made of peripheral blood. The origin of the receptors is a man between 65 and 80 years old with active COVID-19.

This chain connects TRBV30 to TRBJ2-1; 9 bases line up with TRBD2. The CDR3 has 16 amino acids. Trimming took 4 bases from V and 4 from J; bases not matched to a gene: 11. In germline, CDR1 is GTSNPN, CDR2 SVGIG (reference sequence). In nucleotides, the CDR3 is TGTGCCTGGACTAAAACCGGGACTAGCAGATACAATGAGCAGTTCTTC. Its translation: CAWTKTGTSRYNEQFF.

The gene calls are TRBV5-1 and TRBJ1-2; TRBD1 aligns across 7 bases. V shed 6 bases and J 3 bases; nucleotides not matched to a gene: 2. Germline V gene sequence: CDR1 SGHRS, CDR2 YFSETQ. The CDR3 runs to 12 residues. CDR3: CASTGTDYGYTF. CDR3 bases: TGCGCCAGCACAGGGACAGACTATGGCTACACCTTC.

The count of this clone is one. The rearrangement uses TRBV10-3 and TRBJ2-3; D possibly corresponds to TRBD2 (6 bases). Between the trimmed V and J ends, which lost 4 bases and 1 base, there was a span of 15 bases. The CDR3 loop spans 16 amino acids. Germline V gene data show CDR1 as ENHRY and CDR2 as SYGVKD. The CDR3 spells CAISGPPGLRTDTQYF. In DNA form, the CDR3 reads TGTGCCATCAGTGGTCCTCCGGGACTTCGCACAGATACGCAGTATTTT.

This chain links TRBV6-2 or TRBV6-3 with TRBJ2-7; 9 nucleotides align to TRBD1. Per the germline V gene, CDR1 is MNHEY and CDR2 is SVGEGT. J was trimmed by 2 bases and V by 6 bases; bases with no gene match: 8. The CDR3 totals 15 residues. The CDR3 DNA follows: TGTGCCAGCAGCACAGGGGGCGCCAGGACCTACGAGCAGTACTTC. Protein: CASSTGGARTYEQYF.

The chain's CDR3 is CASSLFGLAATYEQYF. In nucleotides, the CDR3 is TGTGCCAGCAGCTTGTTTGGTCTAGCGGCGACCTACGAGCAGTACTTC. The chain joins TRBV5-4 to TRBJ2-7; 7 positions match TRBD2. Trimming cost V 1 base and J 2 bases; bases outside gene matches: 9. Germline V gene lookup returns CDR1 SGHNT and CDR2 YYREEE (reference sequence). This CDR3 comprises 16 residues.

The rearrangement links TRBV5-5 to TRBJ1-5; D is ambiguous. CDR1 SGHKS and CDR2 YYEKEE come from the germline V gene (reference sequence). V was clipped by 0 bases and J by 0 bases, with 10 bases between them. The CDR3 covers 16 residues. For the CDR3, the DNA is TGTGCCAGCAGCTTGGATAGCGGATATAGCAATCAGCCCCAGCATTTT. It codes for CASSLDSGYSNQPQHF. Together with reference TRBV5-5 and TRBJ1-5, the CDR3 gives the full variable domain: DAGVTQSPTHLIKTRGQQVTLRCSPISGHKSVSWYQQVLGQGPQFIFQYYEKEERGRGNFPDRFSARQFPNYSSELNVNALLLGDSALYLCASSLDSGYSNQPQHFGDGTRLSIL.

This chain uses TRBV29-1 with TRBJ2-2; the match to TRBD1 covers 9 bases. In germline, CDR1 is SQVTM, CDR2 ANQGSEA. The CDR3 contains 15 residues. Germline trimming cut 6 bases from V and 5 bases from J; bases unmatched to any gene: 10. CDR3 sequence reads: CSVRTGTGNTGELFF. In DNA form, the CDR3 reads TGCAGCGTCCGAACCGGGACAGGGAATACCGGGGAGCTGTTTTTT.

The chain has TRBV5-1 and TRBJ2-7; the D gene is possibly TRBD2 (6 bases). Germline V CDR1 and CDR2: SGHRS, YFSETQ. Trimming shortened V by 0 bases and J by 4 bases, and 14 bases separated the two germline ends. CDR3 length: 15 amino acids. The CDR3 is CASSLVGAGTYEQYF. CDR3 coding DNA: TGCGCCAGCAGCTTGGTCGGGGCAGGGACTTACGAGCAGTACTTC. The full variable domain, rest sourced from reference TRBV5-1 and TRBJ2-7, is KAGVTQTPRYLIKTRGQQVTLSCSPISGHRSVSWYQQTPGQGLQFLFEYFSETQRNKGNFPGRFSGRQFSNSRSEMNVSTLELGDSALYLCASSLVGAGTYEQYFGPGTRLTVT.

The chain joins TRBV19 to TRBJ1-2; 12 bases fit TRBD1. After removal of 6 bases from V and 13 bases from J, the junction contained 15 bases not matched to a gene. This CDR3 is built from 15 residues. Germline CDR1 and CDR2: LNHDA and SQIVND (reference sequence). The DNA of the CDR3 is TGTGCCAGTAGCCCACCCCGGGGACAGGGGGCGATTGGCACCTTC. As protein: CASSPPRGQGAIGTF.

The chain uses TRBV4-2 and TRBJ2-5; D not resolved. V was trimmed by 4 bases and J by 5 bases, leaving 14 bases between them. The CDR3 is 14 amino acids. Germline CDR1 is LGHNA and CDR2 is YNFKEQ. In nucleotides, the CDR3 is TGTGCCAGCAGCCCCCGTCCTCGGCGGGAGACCCAGTACTTC. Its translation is CASSPRPRRETQYF.

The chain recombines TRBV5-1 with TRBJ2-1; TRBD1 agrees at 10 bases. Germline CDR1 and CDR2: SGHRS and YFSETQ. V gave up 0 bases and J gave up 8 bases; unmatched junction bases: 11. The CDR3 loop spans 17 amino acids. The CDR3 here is CASSLELAGTGDYEQFF. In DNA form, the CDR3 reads TGCGCCAGCAGCTTGGAACTGGCGGGGACAGGGGATTATGAGCAGTTCTTC.

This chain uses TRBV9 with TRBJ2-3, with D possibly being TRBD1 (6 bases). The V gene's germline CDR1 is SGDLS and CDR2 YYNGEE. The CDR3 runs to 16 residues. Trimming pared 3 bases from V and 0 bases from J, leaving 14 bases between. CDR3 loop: CASSGRQAASTDTQYF. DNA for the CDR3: TGTGCCAGCAGCGGCCGACAGGCTGCTAGCACAGATACGCAGTATTTT.

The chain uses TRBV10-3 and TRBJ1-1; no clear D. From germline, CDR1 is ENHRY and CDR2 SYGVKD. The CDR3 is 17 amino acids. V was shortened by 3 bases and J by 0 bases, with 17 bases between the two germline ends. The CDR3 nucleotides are TGTGCCATCAGTGATGAGGGAGGGAGGCCCATGAACACTGAAGCTTTCTTT. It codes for CAISDEGGRPMNTEAFF.

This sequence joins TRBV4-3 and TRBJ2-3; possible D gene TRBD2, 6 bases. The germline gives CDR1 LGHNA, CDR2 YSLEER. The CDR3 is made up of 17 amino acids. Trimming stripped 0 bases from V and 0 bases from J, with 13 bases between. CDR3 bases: TGCGCCAGCAGCCAAGATCGACCGGGACTTAGCACAGATACGCAGTATTTT. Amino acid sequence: CASSQDRPGLSTDTQYF.

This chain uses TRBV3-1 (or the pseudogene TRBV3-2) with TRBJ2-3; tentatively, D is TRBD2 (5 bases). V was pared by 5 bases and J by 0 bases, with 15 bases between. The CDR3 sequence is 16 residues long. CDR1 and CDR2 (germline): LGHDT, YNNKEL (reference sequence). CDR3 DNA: TGTGCCAGCAGCGAATTTACTAGGACTAGCACAGATACGCAGTATTTT. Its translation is CASSEFTRTSTDTQYF.

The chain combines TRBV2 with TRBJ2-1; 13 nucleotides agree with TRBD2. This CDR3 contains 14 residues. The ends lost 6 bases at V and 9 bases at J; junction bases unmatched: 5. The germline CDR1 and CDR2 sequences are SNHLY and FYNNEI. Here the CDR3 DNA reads TGTGCCAGCAGACAGCGGACTAGCGGGGGTGAGCAGTTCTTC. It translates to CASRQRTSGGEQFF. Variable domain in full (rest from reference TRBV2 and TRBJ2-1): EPEVTQTPSHQVTQMGQEVILRCVPISNHLYFYWYRQILGQKVEFLVSFYNNEISEKSEIFDDQFSVERPDGSNFTLKIRSTKLEDSAMYFCASRQRTSGGEQFFGPGTRLTVL.

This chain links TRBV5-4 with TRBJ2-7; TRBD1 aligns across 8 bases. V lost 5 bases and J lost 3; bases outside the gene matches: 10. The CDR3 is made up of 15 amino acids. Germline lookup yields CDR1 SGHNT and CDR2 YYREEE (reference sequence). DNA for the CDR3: TGTGCCAGCAGTCGAGGGACAGGATTCGACTACGAGCAGTACTTC. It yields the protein CASSRGTGFDYEQYF.